This T cell receptor (beta chain) was sequenced for a study of response to subunit inactivated influenza vaccine. The table lists this clonotype with a few counts. The CDR3 is made up of 16 amino acids. Trimming cost V 4 bases and J 4 bases, with 20 bases left between them. Germline lookup yields CDR1 SGHTA and CDR2 FQGNSA. Using its own MiXCR run on the RT-PCR reads, TCRdb lists one record per CDR3 protein. The table shows more than 400,000 distinct CDR3 sequences, with approximately 9.9% occurring only once. This TCR was sampled from a man in his forties or fifties who received an inactivated influenza vaccine. The V and J genes are TRBV7-2 and TRBJ2-7, with no clear D. The specimen was PBMCs from blood, collected 40 to 50 days after vaccination. The CDR3 DNA follows: TGTGCCAGCAGCTCCCGGGCAGGACCCTTAATGTACGAGCAGTACTTC. This translates into CASSSRAGPLMYEQYF.